This TCR beta chain was sequenced in a study of blood T cell repertoires in COVID-19. Overall study: The analysed material was cDNA or gDNA that came from T cells, B-cell-depleted T cells, or PBMCs.

The CDR3 covers 12 residues. V lost 0 bases and J lost 8, with 7 bases in between. The germline V gene has CDR1 SGHDN and CDR2 FVKESK. As handled by the study authors: Reference gene primers were amplified, and this amplification served to estimate nucleated cell counts. Only in-frame clones appear in the TCRdb table, and some are missing; sequencing was by immunoSEQ multiplex PCR. The V and J calls and clone size come from that table; D and trimming were worked out from the DNA. The sample carries about 260,000 clones, about 87% recorded once. This receptor was obtained from a man in his 60s who had recovered from COVID-19. The chain has TRBV14 and TRBJ1-2; the D is unclear. Sequenced: peripheral blood. CDR3 sequence: CASSQEGSGYTF. CDR3 bases: TGTGCCAGCAGCCAAGAAGGTAGCGGCTACACCTTC.